The rows below give T cell receptor beta chains drawn from one sample of a study of molecular identifiers for immune sequencing clone quantification. TCRdb re-called the PCR reads through MiXCR, storing one row per CDR3 protein. The sample has some 12,000 distinct CDR3 sequences, roughly 16% seen once. The sample taken for sequencing was naive CD8+ T cells from blood, with Jurkat cell RNA spiked in. Receptor source: a human donor in good health. Some libraries in this study had Jurkat cell RNA spiked in. Each CDR3 is given with its conserved first and last residue. The D gene is left open where the match is weak. Only part of the rows carry a size: once, few, many, or a class if the clone is expanded.

j_call,d_call,clone_size,v_call,cdr3_aa,cdr3_nt
TRBJ1-4,.,medium-sized,TRBV15,CATHSNGQMGKLFF,TGTGCCACCCACAGCAACGGACAGATGGGAAAACTGTTTTTT
TRBJ1-5,TRBD1,many,TRBV28,CASSLRGPGQPQHF,TGTGCCAGCAGTTTAAGGGGGCCCGGTCAGCCCCAGCATTTT
TRBJ1-2,.,many,TRBV5-5,CASSLTPGNWYGYTF,TGTGCCAGCAGCTTGACCCCTGGCAACTGGTATGGCTACACCTTC
TRBJ1-1,TRBD1,many,TRBV12-3/TRBV12-4,CASSKDRGYTEAFF,TGTGCCAGCAGTAAGGACAGGGGTTACACTGAAGCTTTCTTT
TRBJ2-5,TRBD1,medium-sized,TRBV28,CASRSGTGRVQETQYF,TGTGCCAGCAGGTCCGGGACAGGGCGGGTACAAGAGACCCAGTACTTC
TRBJ1-4,.,medium-sized,TRBV7-9,CAGKTTGGRRENEKLFF,TGTGCCGGCAAAACGACGGGGGGAAGGAGAGAGAATGAAAAACTGTTTTTT
TRBJ2-7,.,few,TRBV4-2,CASSTPPGEQYF,TGTGCCAGCAGCACCCCCCCTGGGGAGCAGTACTTC
TRBJ2-2,.,medium-sized,TRBV19,CASTPDSNTGELFF,TGTGCCAGTACGCCAGATTCGAACACCGGGGAGCTGTTTTTT
TRBJ1-5,.,medium-sized,TRBV4-1,CASSQDWADVQPQHF,TGCGCCAGCAGCCAAGATTGGGCGGATGTTCAGCCCCAGCATTTT
TRBJ2-7,TRBD2,medium-sized,TRBV29-1,CSVFSGRGYEQYF,TGCAGCGTATTTAGCGGGAGAGGGTACGAGCAGTACTTC
TRBJ2-5,.,many,TRBV11-2,CASSSGAGETQYF,TGTGCCAGCAGCTCCGGCGCCGGAGAGACCCAGTACTTC
TRBJ1-1,.,many,TRBV15,CATSRVAGGTEAFF,TGTGCCACCAGCAGAGTGGCGGGAGGGACTGAAGCTTTCTTT
TRBJ1-2,TRBD1,many,TRBV19,CASSNDPRDRVYSGYGYTF,TGTGCCAGTAGTAACGATCCCCGGGACAGGGTTTATAGTGGCTATGGCTACACCTTC
TRBJ2-3,TRBD2,many,TRBV11-2,CASSLLRLAGEWTDTQYF,TGTGCCAGCAGCTTACTCCGTCTAGCGGGAGAGTGGACAGATACGCAGTATTTT
TRBJ2-3,TRBD2,many,TRBV3-1,CASSQGRLAGGIDTQYF,TGTGCCAGCAGCCAAGGACGACTAGCGGGAGGAATAGATACGCAGTATTTT
TRBJ1-2,.,many,TRBV28,CASSLSGATYGYTF,TGTGCCAGCAGTTTATCGGGGGCTACCTATGGCTACACCTTC
TRBJ1-1,.,many,TRBV13,CASSFTQGQGGTEAFF,TGTGCCAGCAGCTTCACTCAAGGGCAGGGAGGCACTGAAGCTTTCTTT
TRBJ2-5,TRBD2,many,TRBV7-8,CASDQAGGYQETQYF,TGTGCCAGCGACCAAGCGGGAGGGTACCAAGAGACCCAGTACTTC
TRBJ2-3,.,.,TRBV5-1,CASSSLAPSTDSQYF,TGCGCCAGCAGCTCACTAGCCCCAAGCACGGATTCGCAGTATTTT
TRBJ1-4,.,.,TRBV5-4,CASSVGAALSEKLFF,TGTGCCAGCAGCGTGGGGGCAGCCCTTAGTGAAAAACTGTTTTTT
TRBJ1-1,.,medium-sized,TRBV4-1,CASSYGGTEAFF,TGCGCCAGCAGTTATGGTGGGACTGAAGCTTTCTTT
TRBJ2-2,TRBD1,medium-sized,TRBV7-9,CASSFPMTGTNTGELFF,TGTGCCAGCAGCTTCCCCATGACAGGGACGAACACCGGGGAGCTGTTTTTT
TRBJ2-7,TRBD1,many,TRBV29-1,CSVDRGGEQYF,TGCAGCGTCGACAGGGGGGGCGAGCAGTACTTC
TRBJ1-6,.,medium-sized,TRBV7-8,CASSPRDNSANSPLHF,TGTGCCAGCAGCCCCCGGGACAATTCCGCGAATTCACCCCTCCACTTT
TRBJ1-1,.,.,TRBV24-1,CATSDQDTLGGRNTEAFF,TGTGCCACCAGTGACCAGGATACTTTGGGGGGGAGGAACACTGAAGCTTTCTTT
TRBJ1-5,.,medium-sized,TRBV28,CASSLWGVGQPQHF,TGTGCCAGCAGTTTATGGGGGGTAGGTCAGCCCCAGCATTTT
TRBJ2-3,.,many,TRBV5-6,CASSSRARTDTQYF,TGTGCCAGCAGCAGCCGGGCTAGAACAGATACGCAGTATTTT
TRBJ2-2,TRBD2,few,TRBV4-1,CASSKRENTGEQFF,TGCGCCAGCAGTAAGCGGGAGAACACCGGGGAGCAGTTTTTT
TRBJ2-7,TRBD2,many,TRBV11-3,CASSLRTAGDNAVSEQYF,TGTGCCAGCAGCCTCCGAACAGCGGGAGATAACGCTGTATCCGAGCAGTACTTC
TRBJ1-1,TRBD1,few,TRBV27,CASSPTAGGGF,TGTGCCAGCAGCCCTACGGCAGGGGGCGGTTTT
TRBJ2-2,.,medium-sized,TRBV24-1,CATRDSGTGELFF,TGTGCCACCAGGGATAGCGGCACCGGGGAGCTGTTTTTT
TRBJ2-1,TRBD2,medium-sized,TRBV24-1,CATEASGSGNEQFF,TGTGCCACCGAGGCTAGCGGGAGTGGAAATGAGCAGTTCTTC
TRBJ2-7,TRBD2,few,TRBV20-1,CSARDLASGGYEQYF,TGCAGTGCTAGAGATCTGGCTAGCGGTGGTTACGAGCAGTACTTC
TRBJ2-5,TRBD2,medium-sized,TRBV29-1,CSVESAGGPSQTQYF,TGCAGCGTTGAATCAGCGGGAGGGCCCAGTCAGACCCAGTACTTC
TRBJ2-7,.,many,TRBV27,CASSLRGAEQYF,TGTGCCAGCAGTTTAAGGGGAGCTGAGCAGTACTTC